This T cell receptor beta chain was sequenced for a study of T-cell reconstitution after alpha-beta-depleted transplantation in children. Study-wide results and caveats: Newly generated T cells supplied most T-cell counts and diversity one year post-transplant.

Using unique molecular identifiers, the investigators prepared the TCRbeta library. From the PCR reads, TCRdb called clonotypes with MiXCR, one entry per CDR3 protein. This table has a few hundred thousand distinct CDR3 sequences, over 40% appearing once. V was pared by 7 bases and J by 4 bases, with 20 bases between. The CDR3 has 16 residues. From germline, CDR1 is SGHTA and CDR2 FQGNSA. For this clonotype: The antigen is not known.

The sample in question was PBMCs, obtained before TCRalphabeta/CD19-depleted stem cell transplant. This TCR came from a girl aged 2-9 years with aplastic anemia, due to receive a stem cell transplant. V is TRBV7-2 and J is TRBJ2-4; possibly TRBD1 for D (6 bases). The CDR3 region is CASTLGGVSSKNIQYF. In DNA form, the CDR3 reads TGTGCCAGCACCCTAGGGGGAGTTTCCTCGAAAAACATTCAGTACTTC.